This paragraph reports one T cell receptor beta chain. This entry belongs to a study of blood T cell repertoires in COVID-19. V was trimmed by 4 bases and J by 6 bases, leaving 9 bases between them. The CDR3 loop spans 12 amino acids. Germline-derived CDR1 and CDR2 are SEHNR and FQNEAQ (reference sequence). Participants came from around 25 US areas, aged roughly 18 to 89 years. Produced via immunoSEQ multiplex PCR; TCRdb's table is partial and in-frame only. The profile shows 200,000 to 250,000 clones, roughly 83% of them singletons. This rearrangement joins TRBV7-9 to TRBJ1-1; D ambiguous. What was sequenced was PBMCs or T cells enriched from blood (not recorded which). This clonotype originated in a woman aged 50 to 65 who had recovered from COVID-19. As DNA, the CDR3 is TGTGCCAGCAGCTCAGTCACGCCTGAAGCTTTCTTT. This codes for CASSSVTPEAFF.